The 15 T cell receptor beta chains presented below share a single source sample, sequenced in a study of blood T cells in healthy people across ages. Primed by a sample-barcoded 5' primer and a J-beta primer mix, a second PCR proceeded for about 6 to 12 cycles. TCRdb processed the 5' RACE reads anew with MiXCR; each CDR3 protein has one entry. The sample holds hundreds of thousands of distinct CDR3 sequences; around three fifths are singletons and the top ten take 35% to 40%. The sequencing input was blood. These receptors were collected from a man in his 60s in good health.

The CDR3: CASSAQTSGGPDTQYF. The CDR3, as DNA: TGTGCCAGCAGCGCCCAGACTAGCGGGGGTCCAGATACGCAGTATTTT. The chain has TRBV9 and TRBJ2-3, with 12 bases that match TRBD2. The J segment lost 4 bases and the V segment lost 3 bases, leaving 6 bases of the junction unmatched. The CDR3 sequence is 16 residues long. Germline values: CDR1 SGDLS, CDR2 YYNGEE.

This clonotype was detected only a few times. The V gene is TRBV20-1, the J gene TRBJ1-2, with a weak D call TRBD1 (5 bases). The CDR3 is made up of 15 amino acids. Germline CDR1 and CDR2: DFQATT and SNEGSKA (reference sequence). V was pared by 5 bases and J by 1 base, with 17 bases between. CDR3 protein: CSASDQGWSNYGYTF. The CDR3 DNA reads as TGCAGTGCTTCAGATCAGGGTTGGAGTAACTATGGCTACACCTTC.

This sequence joins TRBV6-6 and TRBJ1-4; D is unresolved. This CDR3 is 17 amino acids long. Between the trimmed V and J ends, which lost 8 bases and 0 bases, there was a span of 19 bases. From germline, CDR1 is MNHNY and CDR2 SVGAGI (reference sequence). The CDR3 DNA reads TGTGCCAGCCGGCAGTTAGTTGGGGAGCCAACTAATGAAAAACTGTTTTTT. Amino acid sequence: CASRQLVGEPTNEKLFF.

The CDR3 DNA reads as TGTGCCAGCAAGGGACAGGGAGACAATGAGCAGTACTTC. Encoded protein: CASKGQGDNEQYF. V usage is TRBV6-6 and J usage is TRBJ2-7; 9 bases are a match to TRBD1. The V segment lost 7 bases and the J segment 7 bases; nucleotides outside the gene matches: 8. CDR1 and CDR2 from the germline V gene are MNHNY and SVGAGI (reference sequence). The CDR3 consists of 13 residues.

The chain joins TRBV12-3 or TRBV12-4 to TRBJ2-5; 8 bases line up with TRBD2. Trimming cost V 3 bases and J 1 base; bases outside gene matches: 10. There are 17 residues in the CDR3. CDR3 in DNA: TGTGCCAGCAGTTTTCCCGGAGCGGGGGAGCTCCAAGAGACCCAGTACTTC. Its translation is CASSFPGAGELQETQYF.

Remarks on this clonotype: Mismatch with germline at one junction end may stem from a read error. The chain combines TRBV29-1 with TRBJ2-1; 7 bases are a match to TRBD1. The CDR3 is made up of 14 amino acids. Germline lookup yields CDR1 SQVTM and CDR2 ANQGSEA. CDR3 DNA sequence: TGCAGCGTTGGGGGACAGACCGGATTTAATGGGCAGTTCTTC. This encodes CSVGGQTGFNGQFF.

The chain is built from TRBV7-8 and TRBJ1-5; 9 bases agree with TRBD1. The length of the CDR3 is 17 residues. Germline V gene lookup returns CDR1 SGHVS and CDR2 FQNEAQ. The V gene end was trimmed by 6 bases and the J gene end by 2 bases; junction bases not matched to a gene: 11. DNA for the CDR3: TGTGCCAGCAGACGTACAGGGGGCCGTATTGGCAATCAGCCCCAGCATTTT. Translation: CASRRTGGRIGNQPQHF.

J is TRBJ2-5 and V is TRBV9; 8 bases map to TRBD2. CDR1 is SGDLS, CDR2 YYNGEE, per germline. The V gene end was trimmed by 2 bases and the J gene end by 5 bases; junction bases not matched to a gene: 8. CDR3 length: 15 amino acids. In DNA form, the CDR3 reads TGTGCCAGCAGCGTCGGCGGGGGGCCGTGGGAGACCCAGTACTTC. Translating it yields CASSVGGGPWETQYF.

This chain uses TRBV7-2 with TRBJ2-5; tentatively, D is TRBD1 (6 bases). Per germline, CDR1 SGHTA and CDR2 FQGNSA. CDR3 size: 14 residues. V was cut by 2 bases and J by 3 bases, with 10 bases left in between. CDR3 DNA: TGTGCCAGCAGCTTAATGCAGGGGAAAGAGACCCAGTACTTC. Translating it yields CASSLMQGKETQYF.

This chain joins TRBV2 and TRBJ1-2, with D maybe TRBD1 (5 bases). Germline V gene data show CDR1 as SNHLY and CDR2 as FYNNEI. V was trimmed by 2 bases and J by 2 bases, leaving 9 bases between them. The CDR3 covers 14 residues. The DNA for the CDR3 is TGTGCCAGCAGTGAAAGGGGTTCGAACTATGGCTACACCTTC. Translated: CASSERGSNYGYTF.

This clonotype was seen once. A junction boundary mismatches the germline segment, possibly from a read error. The chain uses TRBV4-1 and TRBJ2-1; 7 bases align to TRBD2. CDR3 length: 15 residues. Germline V gene data show CDR1 as MGHRA and CDR2 as YSYEKL. CDR3 sequence (DNA): TGCGCCAGCAGCTCCGGGGGGAGGGGCTACAATGAGCAGTTGTTC. It is translated as CASSSGGRGYNEQLF.

The CDR3 sequence is CSVKDRGRQETQYF. The CDR3 DNA follows: TGCAGCGTTAAGGACAGGGGGCGCCAAGAGACCCAGTACTTC. This sequence joins TRBV29-1 and TRBJ2-5; 11 nucleotides line up with TRBD1. The germline gives CDR1 SQVTM, CDR2 ANQGSEA. J gave up 1 base and V 5 bases, and 3 bases lay outside the gene matches. This CDR3 region has 14 residues.

The chain combines TRBV5-1 with TRBJ2-3, with D uncertain. This CDR3 is built from 13 residues. The V end lost 4 bases, the J end lost 0 bases, and 6 bases lay between the germline ends. Germline lookup yields CDR1 SGHRS and CDR2 YFSETQ. CDR3 region: CASSHTSTDTQYF. The CDR3 region has the DNA TGCGCCAGCAGCCATACCAGCACAGATACGCAGTATTTT.

The chain joins TRBV29-1 to TRBJ1-1; D remains unclear. Trimming stripped 6 bases from V and 5 bases from J, with 16 bases between. This CDR3 is 13 amino acids long. CDR1 SQVTM and CDR2 ANQGSEA come from the germline V gene. This CDR3 reads CSVAGQPRTEAFF. The CDR3 nucleotides read TGCAGCGTCGCGGGTCAGCCAAGGACTGAAGCTTTCTTT.

This clonotype was seen repeatedly, ten times or more. This chain links TRBV15 with TRBJ2-6; D is perhaps TRBD1 (5 bases). V was clipped by 0 bases and J by 2 bases, with 32 bases between them. CDR3 length equals 24 residues. Per the germline V gene, CDR1 is LNHNV and CDR2 is YYDKDF (reference sequence). CDR3 sequence: CATSREGAQWNRVITTTGANVLTF. The CDR3 DNA follows: TGTGCCACCAGCAGAGAAGGGGCTCAGTGGAACCGAGTTATTACGACCACTGGGGCCAACGTCCTGACTTTC.